The 20 T cell receptor beta chains below all came from one sample that was sequenced in a study of blood T cell repertoires in COVID-19. Generated by immunoSEQ multiplex PCR, the TCRdb table keeps only in-frame clones and is missing some. The sample holds about 240,000 clones, roughly 83% seen once. The material sequenced was peripheral blood. These receptor sequences come from a woman older than 75 with acute or convalescent COVID-19.

This chain connects TRBV10-3 to TRBJ1-5; 8 bases align to TRBD1. Germline V lookup: CDR1 ENHRY, CDR2 SYGVKD. The CDR3 sequence is 14 residues long. V was pared by 2 bases and J by 6 bases, with 3 bases of the junction left unmatched. The CDR3, as DNA: TGTGCCATCAGTGAGGGACAGGGCACTCAGCCCCAGCATTTT. Translation: CAISEGQGTQPQHF.

In its sample, this clone was seen once. This rearrangement joins TRBV5-8 to TRBJ1-1; D gene unclear. The CDR3 extends over 12 amino acids. Germline V gives CDR1 SGHTS, CDR2 YDEGEE. V lost 0 bases and J lost 8, with 8 bases in between. CDR3 region: CASSLAVGEAFF. The CDR3 DNA reads as TGTGCCAGCAGCTTGGCGGTCGGGGAAGCTTTCTTT. Combining the CDR3 with reference TRBV5-8 and TRBJ1-1 gives the whole variable domain EAGVTQSPTHLIKTRGQQATLRCSPISGHTSVYWYQQALGLGLQFLLWYDEGEERNRGNFPPRFSGRQFPNYSSELNVNALELEDSALYLCASSLAVGEAFFGQGTRLTVV.

This chain joins TRBV19 and TRBJ1-3; D is uncertain. Looked up from germline, CDR1 is LNHDA and CDR2 is SQIVND (reference sequence). The CDR3 has 13 amino acids. Trimming removed 3 bases at V and 0 bases at J, with 3 bases between. The CDR3 protein is CASSISSGNTIYF. The DNA for the CDR3 is TGTGCCAGTAGTATCAGCTCTGGAAACACCATATATTTT.

The chain has TRBV23-1 and TRBJ2-7; 10 bases line up with TRBD1. TRBV23-1 is reported as an ORF; its role is uncertain. The V gene end was trimmed by 11 bases and the J gene end by 3 bases; junction bases not matched to a gene: 13. This CDR3 spans 15 amino acids. CDR3 bases: TGCGCCGACCCACAGCGGGACAGGGGCTGCTACGAGCAGTACTTC. This translates into CADPQRDRGCYEQYF.

The chain couples TRBV27 to TRBJ1-2; D is perhaps TRBD1 (6 bases). Between the trimmed V and J ends, which lost 5 bases and 7 bases, there was a span of 11 bases. Germline V CDR1 and CDR2: MNHEY, SMNVEV (reference sequence). The CDR3 runs to 12 residues. The CDR3 nucleotides read TGTGCCAGCAGTCCGAAGGGGGTTGGCTACACCTTC. Amino acid sequence: CASSPKGVGYTF.

As for this clone: Other DNA sequences in the sample encode the same CDR3. The V and J genes are TRBV5-5 and TRBJ2-2; the D gene is possibly TRBD1 (7 bases). The CDR3 contains 16 residues. CDR1 SGHKS and CDR2 YYEKEE come from the germline V gene (reference sequence). Deletions cut 0 bases from V and 5 bases from J, with 14 bases between. The CDR3: CASSLGPGGWTGELFF. Here the CDR3 DNA reads TGTGCCAGCAGCTTGGGCCCAGGGGGGTGGACCGGGGAGCTGTTTTTT.

The V call is TRBV20-1, the J call TRBJ2-7; 7 positions agree with TRBD1. Losses at the gene ends were 5 bases for V and 6 bases for J; bases not matched to a gene: 4. CDR1 DFQATT and CDR2 SNEGSKA come from the germline V gene (reference sequence). The CDR3 runs to 11 residues. The CDR3 coding sequence is TGCAGTGCTGAAAGGGGGCTCGAGCAGTACTTC. Translation: CSAERGLEQYF.

This clone appeared a single time. CDR3 nucleotides: TGCAGCGCCAGGTCTGAAAATCAGCCCCAGCATTTT. Translation: CSARSENQPQHF. V gene TRBV29-1 combines with J gene TRBJ1-5; D is ambiguous. The CDR3 covers 12 residues. With 7 bases removed from V and 4 bases from J, the gap between germline ends came to 11 bases. Germline assignment: CDR1 SQVTM and CDR2 ANQGSEA.

The chain uses TRBV5-1 and TRBJ1-4; D gene ambiguous. The CDR3 totals 16 residues. The germline CDR1 and CDR2 sequences are SGHRS and YFSETQ. V was trimmed by 4 bases and J by 3 bases, leaving 16 bases between them. The CDR3 region is CASSLNQVRANEKLFF. CDR3 nucleotide sequence: TGCGCCAGCAGCCTCAACCAGGTTCGAGCTAATGAAAAACTGTTTTTT.

The chain links TRBV2 to TRBJ1-5; D not certain. The CDR3 length is 13 residues. The V gene's germline CDR1 is SNHLY and CDR2 FYNNEI. The V end lost 1 base, the J end lost 7 bases, and 8 bases lay between the germline ends. The CDR3 region has the DNA TGTGCCAGCAGTGAAGGGCTAGGACAGCCCCAGCATTTT. Its translation is CASSEGLGQPQHF.

V is TRBV2 and J is TRBJ2-7; 11 nucleotides match TRBD1. The V and J ends lost 4 bases and 0 bases, in that order; junction bases with no gene match: 8. The CDR3 length is 17 residues. Germline-derived CDR1 and CDR2 are SNHLY and FYNNEI. CDR3: CASSAGQGATSSYEQYF. The CDR3 nucleotides are TGTGCCAGCAGTGCCGGACAGGGGGCCACCAGCTCCTACGAGCAGTACTTC.

The chain joins TRBV20-1 to TRBJ2-5; 12 nucleotides agree with TRBD2. This CDR3 has 15 amino acids. Germline assignment: CDR1 DFQATT and CDR2 SNEGSKA (reference sequence). Trimming removed 3 bases from V and 4 bases from J; junction bases left unmatched: 6. Written as DNA, the CDR3 is TGCAGTGCTAGTAGGGCTAGCGGGGGGGGAGAGACCCAGTACTTC. It yields the protein CSASRASGGGETQYF.

In this sample, this clone turned up a few times. The rearrangement uses TRBV18 and TRBJ1-6; 7 bases are a match to TRBD1. Germline CDR1 KGHSH, CDR2 LQKENI. The V segment lost 3 bases and the J segment 6 bases; nucleotides outside the gene matches: 2. This CDR3 contains 14 residues. The CDR3 nucleotides are TGTGCCAGCTCACCGACAGGGCCTAATTCACCCCTCCACTTT. Its protein product is CASSPTGPNSPLHF.

V is TRBV7-2 and J is TRBJ1-6; possibly TRBD1 for D (5 bases). Trimming removed 2 bases at V and 8 bases at J, with 16 bases between. This CDR3 spans 16 amino acids. Germline V CDR1 and CDR2: SGHTA, FQGNSA. CDR3 nucleotide sequence: TGTGCCAGCAGCTTATGGGGCGGGGCAGAGTATTCACCCCTCCACTTT. Translated, it gives CASSLWGGAEYSPLHF.

The J gene is TRBJ2-5, the V gene TRBV18, with 8 bases identical to TRBD1. V gave up 3 bases and J gave up 5 bases; unmatched junction bases: 5. The CDR3 is 14 amino acids. Germline V gene sequence: CDR1 KGHSH, CDR2 LQKENI. The CDR3 DNA sequence: TGTGCCAGCTCACCTCCGACAGGGGTGGAGACCCAGTACTTC. Amino acids: CASSPPTGVETQYF. Full variable domain (outside the CDR3, taken from reference TRBV18 and TRBJ2-5): NAGVMQNPRHLVRRRGQEARLRCSPMKGHSHVYWYRQLPEEGLKFMVYLQKENIIDESGMPKERFSAEFPKEGPSILRIQQVVRGDSAAYFCASSPPTGVETQYFGPGTRLLVL.

J is TRBJ2-6 and V is TRBV2, with 9 bases that match TRBD1. This CDR3 spans 17 amino acids. Germline loops: CDR1 SNHLY, CDR2 FYNNEI. After removal of 4 bases from V and 3 bases from J, the junction contained 7 bases not matched to a gene. CDR3 in amino acids: CASSGDRVTFGANVLTF. CDR3 nucleotides: TGTGCCAGCAGTGGGGACAGGGTAACGTTTGGGGCCAACGTCCTGACTTTC.

The CDR3 spells CASSLSGTPNTGELFF. The CDR3 nucleotides read TGCGCCAGCAGCTTGTCTGGGACACCGAACACCGGGGAGCTGTTTTTT. This chain uses TRBV5-1 with TRBJ2-2; tentatively, D is TRBD1 (6 bases). Trimming left V 1 base short and J 0 bases short, with 10 bases between. The CDR3 runs to 16 residues. The germline gives CDR1 SGHRS, CDR2 YFSETQ.

The CDR3 DNA follows: TGCGCCAGCAGCCAAGATAGGAGGCCCCAGGGGAGCGACTCACCCCTCCACTTT. Encoded protein: CASSQDRRPQGSDSPLHF. The chain has TRBV4-1 and TRBJ1-6, with D perhaps matching TRBD1 (6 bases). The CDR3 totals 18 residues. V dropped 0 bases and J dropped 10 bases, with 22 bases sitting between them. CDR1 and CDR2 from the germline V gene are MGHRA and YSYEKL.

The rearrangement joins TRBV6-1 to TRBJ2-7; TRBD1 aligns across 9 bases. Losses at the gene ends were 3 bases for V and 6 bases for J; bases not matched to a gene: 6. The germline V gene has CDR1 MNHNS and CDR2 SASEGT. The CDR3 is 14 amino acids. CDR3: CASSDAQGAREQYF. CDR3 sequence (DNA): TGTGCCAGCAGTGATGCACAGGGGGCACGCGAGCAGTACTTC.

The chain carries TRBV30 and TRBJ1-1; a possible D gene is TRBD1 (5 bases). Trimming took 6 bases from V and 5 from J, leaving 16 bases between them. The CDR3 spans 13 residues. Germline loops: CDR1 GTSNPN, CDR2 SVGIG (reference sequence). The chain's CDR3 is CACQGPGNTEAFF. CDR3 nucleotides: TGTGCCTGCCAGGGTCCCGGTAATACTGAAGCTTTCTTT.